This is a list of T cell receptor beta chains from one sample in a study of T-cell reconstitution after alpha-beta-depleted transplantation in children. MiXCR, applied by TCRdb to the PCR reads, yields one record per CDR3 protein. The sample includes approximately 630,000 distinct CDR3 sequences, about 12% of them seen just once. The source material was PBMCs, sampled before TCRalphabeta/CD19-depleted stem cell transplant. Every receptor here comes from a girl aged 2-9 years with congenital amegakaryocytic thrombocytopenia, due to receive a stem cell transplant. Each CDR3 is given with its conserved first and last residue. D genes are given only for firm matches. Size values are once, few and many counts, or a class for expanded clones, and some rows have none.

TRBV25-1	TRBJ2-6	-	-	TGTGCCAGCAGTGATGAGGGCGCTCCCGGGGCCAACGTCCTGACTTTC	CASSDEGAPGANVLTF
TRBV6-2/TRBV6-3	TRBJ1-1	few	-	TGTGCCAGCAGTTCTCCGGACATTTTCCTGAGAGCTTTCTTT	CASSSPDIFLRAFF
TRBV5-1	TRBJ1-1	many	-	TGCGCCAGCAGAAGCTCAGGGTCGACTGAAGCTTTCTTT	CASRSSGSTEAFF
TRBV5-1	TRBJ2-7	many	TRBD1	TGCGCCAGCAGCTTGGTGCAGACAGGGACCTACGAGCAGTACTTC	CASSLVQTGTYEQYF
TRBV6-5	TRBJ2-7	few	-	TGTGCCAGCAGTTCCAACCAGGGTAGCTCCTACGAGCAGTACTTC	CASSSNQGSSYEQYF
TRBV20-1	TRBJ1-2	many	-	TGCAGTGCTAGAGCGCCGCGATGGGGGGCTGCGGACTATGGCTACACCTTC	CSARAPRWGAADYGYTF
TRBV29-1	TRBJ2-1	few	-	TGCAGCGGACGGTTCCCGAGCTCCTACAATGAGCAGTTCTTC	CSGRFPSSYNEQFF
TRBV5-1	TRBJ1-1	few	-	TGCGCCAGCAGCTTGGAAGTCAGCCTGAACACTGAAGCTTTCTTT	CASSLEVSLNTEAFF
TRBV20-1	TRBJ2-5	-	-	TGCAGTGCTAGTTTAGCGACCGGAGAGACCCAGTACTTC	CSASLATGETQYF
TRBV3-1	TRBJ2-5	-	-	TGTGCCAGCAGCCAAGGGGCTAGCCGTTGGGGGGAGACCCAGTACTTC	CASSQGASRWGETQYF
TRBV27	TRBJ2-7	few	TRBD2	TGTGCCAGCAGTTTATTGGTTGGCGGGAGGCACGAGCAGTACTTC	CASSLLVGGRHEQYF
TRBV12-3/TRBV12-4	TRBJ2-2	-	-	TGTGCCAGCAGTTTTAAGGGGGCGGGGTACACCGGGGAGCTGTTTTTT	CASSFKGAGYTGELFF
TRBV5-1	TRBJ2-3	many	TRBD1	TGCGCCAGCCGAGGGGACAGGGAGTTCACAGATACGCAGTATTTT	CASRGDREFTDTQYF
TRBV7-3	TRBJ2-1	-	TRBD2	TGTGCCAGCAGCTTATATGGGGGGACTAGCGGGAAATACAATGAGCAGTTCTTC	CASSLYGGTSGKYNEQFF
TRBV12-3/TRBV12-4	TRBJ2-6	few	TRBD1	TGTGCCAGCAGAATCTCGGGACAGGTCCTCTCTGGGGCCAACGTCCTGACTTTC	CASRISGQVLSGANVLTF
TRBV12-3/TRBV12-4	TRBJ1-5	many	TRBD1	TGTGCCAGCAGTTTCGGACAGGGCGACAATCAGCCCCAGCATTTT	CASSFGQGDNQPQHF
TRBV5-1	TRBJ2-7	few	-	TGCGCCAGCAGCCCCCTTAGAGAGGCGGACGAGCAGTACTTC	CASSPLREADEQYF
TRBV28	TRBJ1-1	-	-	TGTGCCACCCCCGGGGGCGACACTGAAGCTTTCTTT	CATPGGDTEAFF
TRBV13	TRBJ2-6	few	TRBD2	TGTGCCAGCAGCTTAGGGCTAGCGGGAGACGCTGGGGCCAACGTCCTGACTTTC	CASSLGLAGDAGANVLTF
TRBV30	TRBJ2-3	-	TRBD2	TGTGCGTACTCTAGCGGGAGTGGTACAGATACGCAGTATTTT	CAYSSGSGTDTQYF
TRBV29-1	TRBJ1-2	many	-	TGCAGCGTTGCTAAGGGCACTGGACGCGACTATGGCTACACCTTC	CSVAKGTGRDYGYTF
TRBV12-3/TRBV12-4	TRBJ2-7	-	-	TGTGCCAGCAGTTTTTTGGTAACCTACGAGCAGTACTTC	CASSFLVTYEQYF
TRBV10-3	TRBJ2-2	many	TRBD2	TGTGCCATCAGCCCGGGGACTAGCGGGGGCAACACCGGGGAGCTGTTTTTT	CAISPGTSGGNTGELFF
TRBV5-1	TRBJ2-5	many	-	TGCGCCAGCAGCTTGACGTTCATACAGGGTATTGAAGTCGTTCAAGAGACCCAGTACTTC	CASSLTFIQGIEVVQETQYF
TRBV10-3	TRBJ2-1	few	-	TGTGCCATCAGTGGAGGTACTACAGAGTGGTGGGACAATGAGCAGTTCTTC	CAISGGTTEWWDNEQFF
TRBV20-1	TRBJ1-2	few	-	TGCAGTGCTACCCTACTGCAAGGGAGTTGGGGCTACACCTTC	CSATLLQGSWGYTF
TRBV5-1	TRBJ2-1	-	-	TGCGCCAGCGTCCTGTGGGGCGGCGCCTACAATGAGCAGTTCTTC	CASVLWGGAYNEQFF
TRBV6-5	TRBJ2-7	few	-	TGTGCCAGCAGTTACTCGTCGTACCTTTCGCACTACGAGCAGTACTTC	CASSYSSYLSHYEQYF
TRBV20-1	TRBJ2-7	many	-	TGCAGTGCCAACCTCCCTTCTTCCTTCGGGCAGTACTTC	CSANLPSSFGQYF
TRBV6-2/TRBV6-3	TRBJ2-7	-	-	TGTGCCAGCTCCCCGGCGGGCCTTATCTTCGAGCAGTACTTC	CASSPAGLIFEQYF
TRBV12-3/TRBV12-4	TRBJ2-3	-	-	TGTGCCAGCAGTTTGCCGACCGAAACAGATACGCAGTATTTT	CASSLPTETDTQYF
TRBV7-9	TRBJ2-3	many	-	TGTGCCAGCAGCTCAGACCACTTGACAGGTTTCACAGATACGCAGTATTTT	CASSSDHLTGFTDTQYF
TRBV6-2/TRBV6-3	TRBJ2-5	many	-	TGTGCCAGCAGCACCGGACAGAAAGAGACCCAGTACTTC	CASSTGQKETQYF
TRBV7-9	TRBJ2-7	many	-	TGTGCCAGCAGCGGACCGGGGGCACAGGGGAGGACCTACGAGCAGTACTTC	CASSGPGAQGRTYEQYF
TRBV20-1	TRBJ2-7	-	TRBD1	TGCAGTGCTATGGGGGACAGGCCCTACGAGCAGTACTTC	CSAMGDRPYEQYF
TRBV5-1	TRBJ2-1	-	TRBD2	TGCGCCAGCATGCCCAGACTAGCAGACAATGAGCAGTTCTTC	CASMPRLADNEQFF
TRBV5-1	TRBJ2-2	-	TRBD2	TGCGCCAGCAGCTTGGAGACTAGCGGAAACACCGGGGAGCTGTTTTTT	CASSLETSGNTGELFF
TRBV5-1	TRBJ2-7	many	TRBD2	TGCGCCAGCAGCTTGGCGGCGGCAGCGGGAGCAGACTACGAGCAGTACTTC	CASSLAAAAGADYEQYF
TRBV5-1	TRBJ2-2	many	-	TGCGCCAGCAGCTTCGCGACAGAAACCCCTATGAACACCGGGGAGCTGTTTTTT	CASSFATETPMNTGELFF
TRBV7-9	TRBJ1-1	many	-	TGTGCCAGCAGCTTTGTGGACATGAACACTGAAGCTTTCTTT	CASSFVDMNTEAFF
TRBV15	TRBJ2-3	few	-	TGTGCCACCAGCAGTTTCCTACTGGCTAGCACAGATACGCAGTATTTT	CATSSFLLASTDTQYF
TRBV30	TRBJ1-5	-	-	TGTGCCTGGAGTAAGGGTACACGCAATCAGCCCCAGCATTTT	CAWSKGTRNQPQHF
TRBV6-1	TRBJ2-1	many	-	TGTGCCAGCAGTGAAGCGTTGGGGTATCGTGAGCAGTTCTTC	CASSEALGYREQFF
TRBV24-1	TRBJ2-3	many	TRBD2	TGTGCCACCAGTGAACACGTTAGCGGGAGAATGGATACGCAGTATTTT	CATSEHVSGRMDTQYF
TRBV30	TRBJ1-2	many	-	TGTGCCTGGAGGCTCCTGTCGAGGTCCTATGGCTACACCTTC	CAWRLLSRSYGYTF
TRBV30	TRBJ2-1	-	TRBD2	TGTGCCTGGAGCCTTCTCGCGGGACTAAACTACAATGAGCAGTTCTTC	CAWSLLAGLNYNEQFF
TRBV27	TRBJ1-4	-	-	TGTGCCAGCAGTTTATCCCCTTCGTCCCATAATGAAAAACTGTTTTTT	CASSLSPSSHNEKLFF
TRBV12-3/TRBV12-4	TRBJ1-5	few	-	TGTGCCAGCAGTTTAGATGGCGGTAAAGGCCAGCCCCAGCATTTT	CASSLDGGKGQPQHF
TRBV7-6	TRBJ1-5	few	-	TGTGCCAGCAGCTTAGGACAGATCAATCAGCCCCAGCATTTT	CASSLGQINQPQHF
TRBV5-1	TRBJ2-1	many	-	TGCGCCAGCAGCTTGCCCACCGCCAGCTCCTACAATGAGCAGTTCTTC	CASSLPTASSYNEQFF
TRBV6-7	TRBJ2-7	-	-	TGTGCCAGCAGCCAAAGTCCGGGACGGCCTTCCTACGAGCAGTACTTC	CASSQSPGRPSYEQYF
TRBV28	TRBJ2-1	-	TRBD2	TGTGCCAGCAGGAGTACGCCTAGCGGGATAAATGAGCAGTTCTTC	CASRSTPSGINEQFF
TRBV7-6	TRBJ2-3	many	-	TGTGCCAGCAGACAAAGCGGGCTAAGGGCAGATACGCAGTATTTT	CASRQSGLRADTQYF